This entry lists 6 T cell receptor beta chains sequenced from one sample in a study of identical twins. TCRdb re-analysed the 5' RACE reads in MiXCR, keeping a single row per CDR3 protein. The table has about 260,000 distinct CDR3 sequences, 5.5% to 7% seen once; the top ten hold approximately 3.7%. A further study also used this sample, focusing on yellow fever vaccine responses in identical twins.

Sequences were obtained from memory (CD45RO+) T cells sorted from blood. The receptors derive from a woman in her late teens or twenties in good health.

This clonotype has more than one count but fewer than ten. This chain connects TRBV7-9 to TRBJ1-1; no definite D call. Trimming shortened V by 3 bases and J by 5 bases, and 16 bases separated the two germline ends. This CDR3 spans 15 amino acids. Germline CDR1 and CDR2: SEHNR and FQNEAQ (reference sequence). CDR3 sequence reads: CASSLGVKGLTEAFF. The CDR3 nucleotides are TGTGCCAGCAGCTTGGGTGTGAAGGGTCTGACTGAAGCTTTCTTT.

This clonotype was counted between two and nine times. The CDR3 reads CASSLWAAYSNQPQHF. As DNA, the CDR3 is TGTGCCAGCAGCTTATGGGCAGCCTATAGCAATCAGCCCCAGCATTTT. The chain combines TRBV7-8 with TRBJ1-5; D gene ambiguous. The V gene's germline CDR1 is SGHVS and CDR2 FQNEAQ. V shed 2 bases and J shed 0 bases, with 11 bases lying between them. CDR3 length: 16 amino acids.

This clonotype came up many times. The chain is built from TRBV28 and TRBJ2-7, with D maybe TRBD2 (6 bases). The CDR3 loop spans 15 amino acids. The ends were cut back, 6 bases at V and 0 bases at J, with 15 bases in the middle. The V gene's germline CDR1 is MDHEN and CDR2 SYDVKM. The CDR3 sequence: CASSSGTPSSYEQYF. DNA of the CDR3: TGTGCCAGCAGCTCAGGGACTCCTAGCTCCTACGAGCAGTACTTC.

The chain recombines TRBV27 with TRBJ1-5; D uncertain. The germline CDR1 and CDR2 sequences are MNHEY and SMNVEV (reference sequence). This CDR3 contains 13 residues. Trimming removed 6 bases from V and 2 bases from J, with 8 bases in between. The CDR3 region is CASRLRGNQPQHF. The CDR3 nucleotides are TGTGCCAGCAGGCTAAGGGGCAATCAGCCCCAGCATTTT.

This clonotype was detected a few times. The chain uses TRBV3-1 and TRBJ2-1; TRBD1 is a possible D gene (6 bases). Germline-derived CDR1 and CDR2 are LGHDT and YNNKEL (reference sequence). The V and J ends lost 2 bases and 4 bases respectively, with 27 bases between them. The CDR3 covers 20 residues. The CDR3 nucleotides read TGTGCCAGCAGCCAAACTAGTCTGGGGCAGGGGATAGTGTGGTACAATGAGCAGTTCTTC. The encoded protein is CASSQTSLGQGIVWYNEQFF.

This clonotype was detected a few times. The rearrangement links TRBV9 to TRBJ2-7; D is possibly TRBD1 (6 bases). The V end lost 4 bases, the J end lost 0 bases, and 11 bases lay between the germline ends. This CDR3 spans 14 amino acids. Germline CDR1 SGDLS, CDR2 YYNGEE. The CDR3 region is CASSPTGNSYEQYF. As DNA, the CDR3 is TGTGCCAGCAGCCCAACAGGGAACTCCTACGAGCAGTACTTC.